The entry that follows covers one TCR beta chain sequence. The read terminates 3 residues ahead of where the CDR3 ends, so the germline J gene completes it. The sample comes from a study of T cells in women clearing cervical HPV infection. Looking at the study overall: Case blood was drawn a median about 150 days after lesion detection.

Trimming cost V 4 bases and J 4 bases, with 13 bases left between them. Germline V gene lookup returns CDR1 SGHTA and CDR2 FQGNSA. This CDR3 comprises 15 residues. The table came from immunoSEQ multiplex PCR; TCRdb's copy has only in-frame clones and leaves some out. The data show about 35,000 clones, and the top ten clones hold roughly 1.5%. The V and J genes are TRBV7-2 and TRBJ2-2; D perhaps matches TRBD2 (5 bases). The origin of this receptor is a woman aged 18-70 years with a cervical HPV16 infection that either progressed to CIN3+ or cleared (not recorded which). Sequencing used blood buffy coat. The CDR3 reads CASSSSPAGTGELFF. The covered CDR3 bases are TGTGCCAGCAGCTCGAGTCCCGCGGGCACCGGGGAG.